The 11 T cell receptor beta chains given below trace back to one sample, sequenced in a study of response to subunit inactivated influenza vaccine. TCRdb passed the RT-PCR reads through MiXCR, listing each CDR3 protein once. In the table there are hundreds of thousands of distinct CDR3 sequences, approximately 15% of which are singletons. The sequencing used PBMCs from blood, collected 14 days before vaccination. The source is a man aged 45-65 years who received an inactivated influenza vaccine.

The chain uses TRBV7-2 and TRBJ2-2; D might be TRBD1 (5 bases). The germline CDR1 and CDR2 sequences are SGHTA and FQGNSA. This CDR3 comprises 15 residues. V was trimmed by 6 bases and J by 4 bases, leaving 15 bases between them. CDR3 residues: CASRPTGGPTGELFF. The CDR3 DNA sequence: TGTGCCAGCAGGCCAACAGGTGGACCCACCGGGGAGCTGTTTTTT. Using reference TRBV7-2 and TRBJ2-2 for the parts outside the CDR3, the full variable domain is GAGVSQSPSNKVTEKGKDVELRCDPISGHTALYWYRQSLGQGLEFLIYFQGNSAPDKSGLPSDRFSAERTGGSVSTLTIQRTQQEDSAVYLCASRPTGGPTGELFFGEGSRLTVL.

This clonotype was observed a handful of times. J is TRBJ2-1 and V is TRBV12-3 or TRBV12-4; the match to TRBD2 covers 8 bases. V dropped 7 bases and J dropped 8; count of bases not matched to a gene: 13. The CDR3 consists of 15 residues. The CDR3: CASNPGVAGIHEQFF. CDR3 DNA sequence: TGTGCCAGCAACCCCGGGGTAGCGGGAATTCATGAGCAGTTCTTC.

V usage is TRBV25-1 and J usage is TRBJ2-5; D is possibly TRBD1 (8 bases). The V and J ends lost 5 bases and 5 bases respectively, with 15 bases between them. Germline CDR1 and CDR2: MGHDK and SYGVNS. CDR3 length: 14 amino acids. DNA of the CDR3: TGTGCCAGCAGTCCACAGGGGGGGTGGGAGACCCAGTACTTC. Protein: CASSPQGGWETQYF. Looking up the rest from reference TRBV25-1 and TRBJ2-5 gives the full variable domain: EADIYQTPRYLVIGTGKKITLECSQTMGHDKMYWYQQDPGMELHLIHYSYGVNSTEKGDLSSESTVSRIRTEHFPLTLESARPSHTSQYLCASSPQGGWETQYFGPGTRLLVL.

This clonotype has more than one count but fewer than ten. CDR3 residues: CASSLGQGRVYNEQFF. CDR3 DNA: TGTGCCAGCAGCTTAGGTCAGGGGCGCGTATACAATGAGCAGTTCTTC. This chain joins TRBV7-9 and TRBJ2-1, with a tentative D call TRBD1 (6 bases). The germline V and J ends were trimmed by 1 base and 4 bases, with 14 bases remaining between them. Germline V gene sequence: CDR1 SEHNR, CDR2 FQNEAQ (reference sequence). The CDR3 sequence is 16 residues long.

The chain couples TRBV20-1 to TRBJ1-5, with D perhaps matching TRBD1 (5 bases). Germline CDR1 DFQATT, CDR2 SNEGSKA (reference sequence). The V gene lost 5 bases and the J gene lost 4 bases, with 12 bases spanning the gap. This CDR3 spans 13 amino acids. DNA for the CDR3: TGCAGTGCTCGAGGGGCCCAAAATCAGCCCCAGCATTTT. Its translation is CSARGAQNQPQHF.

This clonotype has more than one count but fewer than ten. This chain joins TRBV7-4 and TRBJ1-5, with a tentative D call TRBD1 (5 bases). Between the trimmed V and J ends, which lost 5 bases and 2 bases, there was a span of 16 bases. The CDR3 runs to 16 residues. Germline values: CDR1 SGHVT, CDR2 SQSDAQ. For the CDR3, the DNA is TGTGCCAGCAGCCCCAGGGCCCAGGAGGGCAATCAGCCCCAGCATTTT. Protein: CASSPRAQEGNQPQHF.

This clonotype was found many times. V gene TRBV11-3 combines with J gene TRBJ2-2; D might be TRBD1 (6 bases). Germline V gene data show CDR1 as SGHNT and CDR2 as YENEEA. Trimming stripped 4 bases from V and 1 base from J, with 10 bases between. The CDR3 contains 15 residues. Here the CDR3 DNA reads TGTGCCAGCAGCTCGAGGACAGAGAACACCGGGGAGCTGTTTTTT. This sequence encodes CASSSRTENTGELFF.

The chain joins TRBV15 to TRBJ2-1; D is unclear. The CDR3 length is 11 residues. Deletions cut 5 bases from V and 11 bases from J, with 10 bases between. Germline assignment: CDR1 LNHNV and CDR2 YYDKDF (reference sequence). The CDR3 nucleotides read TGTGCCACCAGCCGCCGTGGGCAGCAGTTCTTC. Translated: CATSRRGQQFF.

The genes are TRBV7-9 and TRBJ2-3; maybe TRBD2 (5 bases). The V gene's germline CDR1 is SEHNR and CDR2 FQNEAQ (reference sequence). Deletions cut 4 bases from V and 8 bases from J, with 13 bases between. The CDR3 totals 13 residues. Written as DNA, the CDR3 is TGTGCCAGCAGCTCCGGACGGGCGGGTACGCAGTATTTT. Translation: CASSSGRAGTQYF.

This clonotype has more than one count but fewer than ten. The CDR3 DNA sequence: TGCAGCGTAGTGGACCGACAAGCCTACGAGCAGTACTTC. Its protein is CSVVDRQAYEQYF. The V call is TRBV29-1, the J call TRBJ2-7; D not certain. With 6 bases removed from V and 2 bases from J, the gap between germline ends came to 14 bases. The CDR3 loop spans 13 amino acids. CDR1 is SQVTM, CDR2 ANQGSEA, per germline.

This clonotype was recorded at least ten times. The rearrangement joins TRBV5-1 to TRBJ1-2; 9 bases match TRBD1. V trimming: 4 bases; J trimming: 2 bases; junction bases outside the gene matches: 3. The germline V gene encodes CDR1 SGHRS and CDR2 YFSETQ. The CDR3 contains 14 residues. The CDR3 loop reads CASSITGGNYGYTF. CDR3 DNA: TGCGCCAGCAGCATTACAGGGGGCAACTATGGCTACACCTTC.